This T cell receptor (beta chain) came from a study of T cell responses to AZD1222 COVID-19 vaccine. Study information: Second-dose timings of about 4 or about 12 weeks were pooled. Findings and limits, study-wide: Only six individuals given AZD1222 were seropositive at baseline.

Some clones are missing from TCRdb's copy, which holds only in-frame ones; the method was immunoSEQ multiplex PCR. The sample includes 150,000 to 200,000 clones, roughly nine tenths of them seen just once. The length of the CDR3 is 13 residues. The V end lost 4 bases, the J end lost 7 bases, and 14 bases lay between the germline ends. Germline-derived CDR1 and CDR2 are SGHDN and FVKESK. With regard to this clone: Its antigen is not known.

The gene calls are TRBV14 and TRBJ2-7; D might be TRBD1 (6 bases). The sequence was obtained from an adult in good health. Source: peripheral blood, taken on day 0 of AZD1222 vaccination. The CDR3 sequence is CASSPQGPGEQYF. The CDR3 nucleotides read TGTGCCAGCAGCCCACAGGGTCCGGGGGAGCAGTACTTC.